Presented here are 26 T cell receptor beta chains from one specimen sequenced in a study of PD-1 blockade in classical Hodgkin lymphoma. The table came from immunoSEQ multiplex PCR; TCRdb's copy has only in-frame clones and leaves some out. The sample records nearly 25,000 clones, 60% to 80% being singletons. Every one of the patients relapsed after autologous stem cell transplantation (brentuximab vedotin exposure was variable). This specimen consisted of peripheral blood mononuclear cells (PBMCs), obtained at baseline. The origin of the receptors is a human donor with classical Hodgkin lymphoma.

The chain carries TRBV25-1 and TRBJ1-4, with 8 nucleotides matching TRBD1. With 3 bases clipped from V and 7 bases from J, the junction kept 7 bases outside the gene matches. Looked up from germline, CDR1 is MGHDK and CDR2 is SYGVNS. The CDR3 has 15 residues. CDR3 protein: CASSEGRQGREKLFF. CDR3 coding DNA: TGTGCCAGCAGTGAGGGGCGACAGGGGCGTGAAAAACTGTTTTTT.

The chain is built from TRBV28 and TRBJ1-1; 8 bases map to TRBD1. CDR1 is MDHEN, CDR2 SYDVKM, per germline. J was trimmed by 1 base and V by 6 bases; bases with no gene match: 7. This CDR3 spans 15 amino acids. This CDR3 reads CASRGDRYQNTEAFF. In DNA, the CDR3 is TGTGCCAGCAGGGGGGACAGGTACCAGAACACTGAAGCTTTCTTT.

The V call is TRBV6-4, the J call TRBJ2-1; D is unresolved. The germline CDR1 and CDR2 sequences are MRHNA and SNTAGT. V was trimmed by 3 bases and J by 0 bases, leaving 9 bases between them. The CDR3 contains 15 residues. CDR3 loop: CASSEGTSSYNEQFF. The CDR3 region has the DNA TGTGCCAGCAGTGAGGGAACGAGCTCCTACAATGAGCAGTTCTTC.

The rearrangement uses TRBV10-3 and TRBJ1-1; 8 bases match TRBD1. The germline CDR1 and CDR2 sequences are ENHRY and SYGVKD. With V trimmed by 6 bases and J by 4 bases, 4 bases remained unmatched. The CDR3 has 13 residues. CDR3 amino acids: CAIRDTGGTEAFF. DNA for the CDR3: TGTGCCATCAGGGATACAGGGGGCACTGAAGCTTTCTTT.

CDR3 nucleotide sequence: TGTGCCAGTAGTATATCAAGGGGAAGCTCCTACGAGCAGTACTTC. Translated, it gives CASSISRGSSYEQYF. The V gene is TRBV19, the J gene TRBJ2-7; possible D gene TRBD1, 5 bases. Germline V lookup: CDR1 LNHDA, CDR2 SQIVND (reference sequence). This CDR3 is built from 15 residues. Deletions cut 2 bases from V and 0 bases from J, with 11 bases between.

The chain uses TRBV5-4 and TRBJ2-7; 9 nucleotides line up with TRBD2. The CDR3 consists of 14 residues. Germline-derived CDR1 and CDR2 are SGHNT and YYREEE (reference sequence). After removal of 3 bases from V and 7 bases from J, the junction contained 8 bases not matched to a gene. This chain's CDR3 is CASSSQTGLAEQYF. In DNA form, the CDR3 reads TGTGCCAGCAGCTCCCAAACCGGACTAGCGGAGCAGTACTTC.

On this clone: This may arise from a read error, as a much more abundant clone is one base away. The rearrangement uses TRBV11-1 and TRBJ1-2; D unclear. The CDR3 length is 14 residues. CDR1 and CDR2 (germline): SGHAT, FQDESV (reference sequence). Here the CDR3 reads CASSFLPAAYGCTF. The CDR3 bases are TGTGCCAGCAGCTTCTTACCCGCTGCCTATGGCTGCACCTTC. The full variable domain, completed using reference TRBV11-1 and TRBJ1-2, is EAEVAQSPRYKITEKSQAVAFWCDPISGHATLYWYRQILGQGPELLVQFQDESVVDDSQLPKDRFSAERLKGVDSTLKIQPAELGDSAMYLCASSFLPAAYGCTFGSGTRLTVV.

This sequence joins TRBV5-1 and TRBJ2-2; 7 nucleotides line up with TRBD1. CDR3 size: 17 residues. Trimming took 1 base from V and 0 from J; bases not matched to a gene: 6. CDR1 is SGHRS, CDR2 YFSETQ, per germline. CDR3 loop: CASSLQVTGANTGELFF. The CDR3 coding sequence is TGCGCCAGCAGCTTGCAGGTTACAGGGGCGAACACCGGGGAGCTGTTTTTT.

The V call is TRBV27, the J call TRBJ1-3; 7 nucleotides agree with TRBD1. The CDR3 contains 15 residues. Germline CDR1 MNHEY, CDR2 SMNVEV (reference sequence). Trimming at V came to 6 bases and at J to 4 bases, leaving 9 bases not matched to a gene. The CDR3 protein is CASRRTGEGGNTIYF. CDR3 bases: TGTGCCAGCAGACGCACAGGGGAAGGAGGAAACACCATATATTTT.

CDR3 in DNA: TGCAGCGTTGTGAGGGCCAGGAGCACTGAAGCTTTCTTT. This translates into CSVVRARSTEAFF. V usage is TRBV29-1 and J usage is TRBJ1-1; D ambiguous. Germline CDR1 is SQVTM and CDR2 is ANQGSEA. V dropped 4 bases and J dropped 4 bases, with 13 bases sitting between them. This CDR3 is 13 amino acids long.

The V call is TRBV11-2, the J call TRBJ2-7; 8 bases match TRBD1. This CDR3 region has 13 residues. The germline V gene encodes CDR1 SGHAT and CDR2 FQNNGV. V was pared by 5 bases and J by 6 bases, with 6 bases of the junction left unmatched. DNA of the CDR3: TGTGCCAGCAGCGCGACAGGGGCAAGCGAGCAGTACTTC. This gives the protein CASSATGASEQYF.

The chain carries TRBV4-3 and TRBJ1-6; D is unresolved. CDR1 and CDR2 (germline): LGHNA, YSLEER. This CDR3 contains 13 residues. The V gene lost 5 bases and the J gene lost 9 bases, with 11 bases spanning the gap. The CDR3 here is CASSSKVGSPLHF. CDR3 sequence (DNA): TGCGCCAGCAGCTCAAAAGTGGGTTCACCCCTCCACTTT.

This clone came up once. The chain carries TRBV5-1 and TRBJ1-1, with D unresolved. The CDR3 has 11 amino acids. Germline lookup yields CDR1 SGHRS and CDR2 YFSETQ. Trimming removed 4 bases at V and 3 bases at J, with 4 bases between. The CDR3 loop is CASSPDTEAFF. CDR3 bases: TGCGCCAGCAGCCCGGACACTGAAGCTTTCTTT.

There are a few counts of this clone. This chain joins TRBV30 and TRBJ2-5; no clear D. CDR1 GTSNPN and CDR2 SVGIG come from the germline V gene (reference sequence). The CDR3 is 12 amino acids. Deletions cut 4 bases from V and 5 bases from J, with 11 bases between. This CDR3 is CAWTPVLETQYF. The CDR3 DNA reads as TGTGCCTGGACTCCTGTGTTGGAGACCCAGTACTTC.

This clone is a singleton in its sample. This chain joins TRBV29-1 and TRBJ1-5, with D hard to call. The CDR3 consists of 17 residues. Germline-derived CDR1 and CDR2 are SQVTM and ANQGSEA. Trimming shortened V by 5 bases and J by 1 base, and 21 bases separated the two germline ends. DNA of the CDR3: TGCAGCGTTTGTCAGGACTTCATAATTGGGAGCAATCAGCCCCAGCATTTT. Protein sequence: CSVCQDFIIGSNQPQHF. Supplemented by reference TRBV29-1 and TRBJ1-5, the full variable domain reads SAVISQKPSRDICQRGTSLTIQCQVDSQVTMMFWYRQQPGQSLTLIATANQGSEATYESGFVIDKFPISRPNLTFSTLTVSNMSPEDSSIYLCSVCQDFIIGSNQPQHFGDGTRLSIL.

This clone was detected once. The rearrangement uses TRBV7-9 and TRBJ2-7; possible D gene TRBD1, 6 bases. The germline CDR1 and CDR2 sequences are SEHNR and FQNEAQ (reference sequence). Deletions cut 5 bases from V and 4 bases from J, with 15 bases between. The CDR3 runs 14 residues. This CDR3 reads CASSRVGQGYEQYF. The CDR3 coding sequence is TGTGCCAGCAGCCGTGTGGGGCAGGGGTACGAGCAGTACTTC.

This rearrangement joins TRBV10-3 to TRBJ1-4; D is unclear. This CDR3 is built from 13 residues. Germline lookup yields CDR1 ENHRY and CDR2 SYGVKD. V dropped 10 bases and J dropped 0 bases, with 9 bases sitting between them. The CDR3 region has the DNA TGTGCCACCAAGCCTGCAACTAATGAAAAACTGTTTTTT. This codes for CATKPATNEKLFF.

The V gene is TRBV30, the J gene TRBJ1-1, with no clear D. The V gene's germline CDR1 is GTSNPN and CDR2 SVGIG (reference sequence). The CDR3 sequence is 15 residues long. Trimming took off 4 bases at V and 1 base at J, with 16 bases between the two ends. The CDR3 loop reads CAWTHTRTGNTEAFF. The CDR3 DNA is TGTGCCTGGACACACACTAGGACGGGGAACACTGAAGCTTTCTTT.

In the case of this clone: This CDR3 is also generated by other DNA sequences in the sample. The CDR3 protein is CASSLVQGHEQYF. CDR3 coding DNA: TGCGCCAGCAGCTTGGTTCAGGGACACGAGCAGTACTTC. The V gene is TRBV5-1, the J gene TRBJ2-7; the D gene could be TRBD1 or TRBD2 (5 bases each). The CDR3 extends over 13 amino acids. V shed 0 bases and J shed 5 bases, with 9 bases lying between them. Per the germline V gene, CDR1 is SGHRS and CDR2 is YFSETQ.

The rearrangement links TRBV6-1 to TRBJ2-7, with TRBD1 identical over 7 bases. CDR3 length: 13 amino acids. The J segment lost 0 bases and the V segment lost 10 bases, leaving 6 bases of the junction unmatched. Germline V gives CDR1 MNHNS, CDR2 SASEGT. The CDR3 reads CAIQGPSSYEQYF. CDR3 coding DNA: TGTGCCATACAGGGGCCCTCCTCCTACGAGCAGTACTTC.

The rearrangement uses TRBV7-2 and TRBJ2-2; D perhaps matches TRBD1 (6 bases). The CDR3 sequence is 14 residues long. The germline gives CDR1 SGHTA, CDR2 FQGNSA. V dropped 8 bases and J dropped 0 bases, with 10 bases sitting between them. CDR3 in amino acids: CASLGTTNTGELFF. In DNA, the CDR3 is TGTGCCAGCCTTGGGACAACGAACACCGGGGAGCTGTTTTTT.

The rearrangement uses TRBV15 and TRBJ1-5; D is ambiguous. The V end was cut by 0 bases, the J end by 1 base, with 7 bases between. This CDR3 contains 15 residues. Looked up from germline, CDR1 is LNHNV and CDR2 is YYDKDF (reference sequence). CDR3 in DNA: TGTGCCACCAGCAGAGATATTGGGAGCAATCAGCCCCAGCATTTT. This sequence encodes CATSRDIGSNQPQHF. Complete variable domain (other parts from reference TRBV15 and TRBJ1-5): DAMVIQNPRYQVTQFGKPVTLSCSQTLNHNVMYWYQQKSSQAPKLLFHYYDKDFNNEADTPDNFQSRRPNTSFCFLDIRSPGLGDTAMYLCATSRDIGSNQPQHFGDGTRLSIL.

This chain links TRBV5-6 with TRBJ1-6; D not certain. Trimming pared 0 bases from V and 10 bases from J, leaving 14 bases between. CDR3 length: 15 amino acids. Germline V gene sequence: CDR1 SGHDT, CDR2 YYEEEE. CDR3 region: CASSLVAGPRSPLHF. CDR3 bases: TGTGCCAGCAGCTTGGTGGCAGGTCCACGGTCACCCCTCCACTTT.

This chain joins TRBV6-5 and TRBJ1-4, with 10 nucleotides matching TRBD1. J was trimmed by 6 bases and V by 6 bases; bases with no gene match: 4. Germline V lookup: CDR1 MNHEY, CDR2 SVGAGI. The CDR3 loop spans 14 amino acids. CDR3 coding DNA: TGTGCCAGCAGCCGGGACAGGGGCGATGAAAAACTGTTTTTT. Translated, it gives CASSRDRGDEKLFF.

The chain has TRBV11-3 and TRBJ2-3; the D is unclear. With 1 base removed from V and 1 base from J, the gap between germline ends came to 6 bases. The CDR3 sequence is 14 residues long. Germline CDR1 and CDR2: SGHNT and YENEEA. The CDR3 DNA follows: TGTGCCAGCAGCTTAGCAGGAGGCACAGATACGCAGTATTTT. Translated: CASSLAGGTDTQYF.

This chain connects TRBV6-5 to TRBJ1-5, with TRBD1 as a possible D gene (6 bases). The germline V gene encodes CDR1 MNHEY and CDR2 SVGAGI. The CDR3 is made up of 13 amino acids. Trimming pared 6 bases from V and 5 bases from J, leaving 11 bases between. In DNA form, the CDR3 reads TGTGCCAGCAGGACAGGATTGCATCAGCCCCAGCATTTT. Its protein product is CASRTGLHQPQHF.